Listed below are T cell receptor beta chains from one sample, sequenced in a study of blood T cell repertoires in COVID-19. TCRdb keeps only in-frame clones here, not all; method: immunoSEQ multiplex PCR. Of under 200,000 clones listed, 89% are singletons. Specimen: PBMCs or T cells enriched from blood (not recorded which). These receptor sequences come from a young woman who had recovered from COVID-19. Both conserved end residues are part of each CDR3. The D gene is left open where the match is weak.

>TRBD2|TRBV18
CASSNTGNSGTGNEQFF
>NA|TRBV4-1
CASSQKQVGGEQYF
>NA|TRBV2
CASSLTDTQYF
>NA|TRBV3-1/TRBV3-2
CASSPFVDRAGELFF
>NA|TRBV5-8
CASSLATGLGEAFF
>TRBD1|TRBV19
CASSIEGRGLGLNTQYF
>NA|TRBV3-1/TRBV3-2
CASSQDNSEQYF
>NA|TRBV7-6
CASSPLTGYEKLFF
>NA|TRBV15
CATSTTGDSYNEQFF
>NA|TRBV7-6
CASSLGSGSSNEQFF
>NA|TRBV24-1
CATRDSGVGGTGELFF
>NA|TRBV29-1
CSVEESRTEPYEQYF
>NA|TRBV3-1/TRBV3-2
CASSYGFPGELFF
>NA|TRBV27
CASSFRGFYGYTF
>TRBD1|TRBV11-2
CASTLWRDRGEQYF
>TRBD2|TRBV29-1
CSARAGTSGSVNEQFF
>TRBD2|TRBV27
CASSPHRDYYEQYF